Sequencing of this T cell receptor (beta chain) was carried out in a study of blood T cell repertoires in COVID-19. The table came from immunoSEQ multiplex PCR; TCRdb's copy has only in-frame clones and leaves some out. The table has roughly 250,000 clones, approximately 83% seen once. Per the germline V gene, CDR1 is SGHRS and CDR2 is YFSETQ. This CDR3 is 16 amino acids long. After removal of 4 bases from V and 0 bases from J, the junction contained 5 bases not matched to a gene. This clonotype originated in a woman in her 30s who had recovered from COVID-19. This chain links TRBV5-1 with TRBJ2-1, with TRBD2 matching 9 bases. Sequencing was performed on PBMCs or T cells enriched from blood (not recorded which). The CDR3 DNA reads TGCGCCAGCAGCATTCTAGCGGGGAGCTCCTACAATGAGCAGTTCTTC. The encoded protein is CASSILAGSSYNEQFF.